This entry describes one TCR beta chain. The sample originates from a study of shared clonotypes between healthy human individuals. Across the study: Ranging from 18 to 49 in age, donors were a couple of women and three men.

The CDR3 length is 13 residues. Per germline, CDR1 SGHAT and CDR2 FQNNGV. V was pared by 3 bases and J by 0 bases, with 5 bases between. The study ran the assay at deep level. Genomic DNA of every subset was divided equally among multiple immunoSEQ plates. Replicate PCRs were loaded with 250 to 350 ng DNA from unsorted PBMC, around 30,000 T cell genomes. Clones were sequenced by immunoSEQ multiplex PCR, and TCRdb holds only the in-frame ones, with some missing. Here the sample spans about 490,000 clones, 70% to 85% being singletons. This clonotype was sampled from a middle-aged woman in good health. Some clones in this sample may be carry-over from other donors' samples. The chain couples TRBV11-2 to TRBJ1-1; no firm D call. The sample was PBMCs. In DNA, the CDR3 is TGTGCCAGCAGCTTCGGCCTGAACACTGAAGCTTTCTTT. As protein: CASSFGLNTEAFF.